These 31 T cell receptor beta chains originate from one sample sequenced in a study of CD8+ T cells in alopecia areata. Sequencing templates came from extracted RNA that was reverse transcribed into cDNA. Produced via immunoSEQ multiplex PCR; TCRdb's table is partial and in-frame only. The sample shows roughly 180,000 clones, about 53% of them seen only once. Treatment of the sample: oral pan-JAK inhibitor, 5-10 mg twice daily. Material: CD8+ T cells sorted from blood, obtained at week 24, from a patient treated with tofacitinib. All receptors come from a human donor with alopecia areata.

This clone was seen a handful of times. V is TRBV27 and J is TRBJ2-7; D is undetermined. Trimming took 6 bases from V and 3 from J, leaving 15 bases between them. This CDR3 region has 14 residues. Germline V gene sequence: CDR1 MNHEY, CDR2 SMNVEV (reference sequence). CDR3 residues: CASSSLSQIYEQYF. Written as DNA, the CDR3 is TGTGCCAGCAGCTCCCTATCTCAAATCTACGAGCAGTACTTC.

This clone has more than one count but fewer than ten. The chain recombines TRBV29-1 with TRBJ1-2; D not certain. Germline V gene data show CDR1 as SQVTM and CDR2 as ANQGSEA. Trimming pared 5 bases from V and 4 bases from J, leaving 11 bases between. The CDR3 totals 12 residues. The CDR3, as DNA: TGCAGCGTTCCGGGAGGACTCTATGGCTACACCTTC. Its translation: CSVPGGLYGYTF.

V usage is TRBV10-3 and J usage is TRBJ2-2, with 7 bases aligning to TRBD2. CDR3 size: 15 residues. Trimming took 6 bases from V and 3 from J; bases not matched to a gene: 7. Germline values: CDR1 ENHRY, CDR2 SYGVKD. The CDR3 DNA is TGTGCCATCAGAGCGGGACGGGAGGACACCGGGGAGCTGTTTTTT. This codes for CAIRAGREDTGELFF.

The CDR3 here is CASSRGPGDEQYF. The CDR3 DNA is TGTGCCAGCAGCCGGGGACCGGGGGACGAGCAGTACTTC. The chain links TRBV28 to TRBJ2-7; D is perhaps TRBD2 (6 bases). This CDR3 contains 13 residues. The V gene's germline CDR1 is MDHEN and CDR2 SYDVKM. V was cut by 6 bases and J by 5 bases, with 14 bases left in between.

Only one count was recorded for this clone. The chain uses TRBV6-5 and TRBJ2-3; TRBD2 matches 13 bases. Per germline, CDR1 MNHEY and CDR2 SVGAGI. The CDR3 extends over 15 amino acids. V trimming: 5 bases; J trimming: 6 bases; junction bases outside the gene matches: 5. The CDR3 DNA reads as TGTGCCAGCAGTGCTGGGACTAGCGGGGTGGATACGCAGTATTTT. Its protein product is CASSAGTSGVDTQYF.

The rearrangement uses TRBV30 and TRBJ2-3; D is unclear. Germline V gene data show CDR1 as GTSNPN and CDR2 as SVGIG (reference sequence). The V end lost 4 bases, the J end lost 0 bases, and 11 bases lay between the germline ends. This CDR3 has 14 residues. CDR3 bases: TGTGCCTGGACAGGTGGATCTAGCACAGATACGCAGTATTTT. Protein: CAWTGGSSTDTQYF.

This chain connects TRBV5-6 to TRBJ2-1; the D is unclear. The length of the CDR3 is 13 residues. Germline assignment: CDR1 SGHDT and CDR2 YYEEEE. V shed 4 bases and J shed 3 bases, with 8 bases lying between them. The CDR3 coding sequence is TGTGCCAGCAGCCCCGTTGTCTACAATGAGCAGTTCTTC. Its protein product is CASSPVVYNEQFF. Filled out from reference TRBV5-6 and TRBJ2-1, the complete variable domain reads DAGVTQSPTHLIKTRGQQVTLRCSPKSGHDTVSWYQQALGQGPQFIFQYYEEEERQRGNFPDRFSGHQFPNYSSELNVNALLLGDSALYLCASSPVVYNEQFFGPGTRLTVL.

A few counts support this clone. The rearrangement uses TRBV7-9 and TRBJ1-2; D is possibly TRBD1 (6 bases). This CDR3 has 14 amino acids. Germline V gene lookup returns CDR1 SEHNR and CDR2 FQNEAQ (reference sequence). Trimming removed 5 bases from V and 5 bases from J, with 15 bases in between. This CDR3 is CASSIRTDQYGYTF. DNA for the CDR3: TGTGCCAGCAGCATTCGGACAGATCAATATGGCTACACCTTC.

The chain links TRBV4-3 to TRBJ2-7; perhaps TRBD1 as D (6 bases). V was pared by 4 bases and J by 4 bases, with 20 bases between. There are 16 residues in the CDR3. The germline CDR1 and CDR2 sequences are LGHNA and YSLEER. The CDR3 DNA follows: TGCGCCAGCAGCCCTCACCGGGACACCGCCTCGTACGAGCAGTACTTC. Translating gives CASSPHRDTASYEQYF.

The chain couples TRBV7-8 to TRBJ2-7, with D possibly being TRBD2 (6 bases). In germline, CDR1 is SGHVS, CDR2 FQNEAQ. Trimming left V 1 base short and J 1 base short, with 8 bases between. The CDR3 runs to 14 residues. CDR3 loop: CASSLGGESYEQYF. DNA of the CDR3: TGTGCCAGCAGCTTAGGGGGGGAGTCCTACGAGCAGTACTTC.

V and J are TRBV29-1 and TRBJ2-7; the D gene is possibly TRBD2 (6 bases). Germline V CDR1 and CDR2: SQVTM, ANQGSEA. CDR3 length: 11 residues. Trimming left V 7 bases short and J 4 bases short, with 11 bases between. The CDR3 region is CSAGGIYEQYF. The CDR3 region has the DNA TGCAGCGCTGGCGGGATTTACGAGCAGTACTTC.

This clone has only a few counts. This sequence joins TRBV7-9 and TRBJ1-1, with 7 positions matching TRBD1. The CDR3 has 15 amino acids. Germline V gives CDR1 SEHNR, CDR2 FQNEAQ (reference sequence). Trimming at V came to 3 bases and at J to 2 bases, leaving 6 bases not matched to a gene. CDR3 in amino acids: CASSLGTAKNTEAFF. Written as DNA, the CDR3 is TGTGCCAGCAGCTTGGGGACAGCAAAAAACACTGAAGCTTTCTTT.

The chain's CDR3 is CASNSFGPTDTQYF. The CDR3 DNA reads TGTGCCAGCAACTCGTTTGGCCCCACAGATACGCAGTATTTT. The genes are TRBV7-2 and TRBJ2-3; D is uncertain. V was cut by 7 bases and J by 2 bases, with 13 bases left in between. CDR3 length: 14 residues. The germline V gene encodes CDR1 SGHTA and CDR2 FQGNSA.

The gene calls are TRBV27 and TRBJ1-5; D possibly corresponds to TRBD1 (6 bases). Per germline, CDR1 MNHEY and CDR2 SMNVEV (reference sequence). The CDR3 has 14 amino acids. V gave up 3 bases and J gave up 5 bases, with 11 bases separating them. The CDR3 region has the DNA TGTGCCAGCAGTTTGGGGGCCCGCGATCAGCCCCAGCATTTT. Translation: CASSLGARDQPQHF.

V is TRBV7-8 and J is TRBJ2-7; TRBD2 matches at 11 bases. CDR1 and CDR2 from the germline V gene are SGHVS and FQNEAQ. This CDR3 has 14 amino acids. J was trimmed by 7 bases and V by 5 bases; bases with no gene match: 7. The DNA for the CDR3 is TGTGCCAGCAGCCCTAGCGGGGGGCCGGGTGAGCAGTACTTC. Its translation is CASSPSGGPGEQYF.

The chain has TRBV6-1 and TRBJ1-2; a possible D gene is TRBD1 (6 bases). V lost 0 bases and J lost 4, with 12 bases in between. This CDR3 is built from 15 residues. Germline loops: CDR1 MNHNS, CDR2 SASEGT. The CDR3 region is CASSEAPGGSYGYTF. Written as DNA, the CDR3 is TGTGCCAGCAGTGAAGCGCCGGGGGGCAGCTATGGCTACACCTTC.

The chain carries TRBV4-3 and TRBJ2-2; D remains unclear. The CDR3 has 14 amino acids. The germline V gene has CDR1 LGHNA and CDR2 YSLEER. V lost 1 base, J lost 4 bases, and 7 bases lay in between. The CDR3 DNA is TGCGCCAGCAGCCAAGGCACCACCACCGGGGAGCTGTTTTTT. Protein sequence: CASSQGTTTGELFF.

The chain employs TRBV7-2 and TRBJ2-3; 8 bases line up with TRBD2. The CDR3 is 15 residues long. Germline CDR1 is SGHTA and CDR2 is FQGNSA. The junction had 7 bases not matched to a gene; V was cut back by 3 bases and J by 5 bases. The DNA of the CDR3 is TGTGCCAGCAGCTTCGACGGGGGGGCTGGAGATACGCAGTATTTT. Protein sequence: CASSFDGGAGDTQYF.

This chain links TRBV2 with TRBJ2-7, with a possible D match to TRBD2 (6 bases). Germline CDR1 SNHLY, CDR2 FYNNEI. Deletions cut 6 bases from V and 4 bases from J, with 19 bases between. The CDR3 spans 15 residues. CDR3 DNA: TGTGCCAGCAGCCTCGGGACTCAGGGCACGTACGAGCAGTACTTC. The encoded protein is CASSLGTQGTYEQYF.

The J gene is TRBJ1-1, the V gene TRBV15; TRBD1 is a possible D gene (5 bases). The CDR3 is 14 residues long. Germline V CDR1 and CDR2: LNHNV, YYDKDF (reference sequence). V was cut by 5 bases and J by 3 bases, with 13 bases left in between. The CDR3 sequence is CATSLGGVDTEAFF. The CDR3 DNA follows: TGTGCCACCAGCCTTGGGGGTGTGGACACTGAAGCTTTCTTT.

The gene calls are TRBV30 and TRBJ2-3; a weak D match, TRBD2 (6 bases). The CDR3 spans 14 residues. The germline V and J ends were trimmed by 4 bases and 0 bases, with 11 bases remaining between them. Germline V CDR1 and CDR2: GTSNPN, SVGIG (reference sequence). This CDR3 is CAWNPGTSTDTQYF. CDR3 coding DNA: TGTGCCTGGAATCCAGGGACTAGCACAGATACGCAGTATTTT.

This clone was counted a few times. The J gene is TRBJ2-1, the V gene TRBV29-1; the D gene is possibly TRBD1 (7 bases). The CDR3 covers 14 residues. V was pared by 2 bases and J by 4 bases, with 12 bases between. Germline CDR1 SQVTM, CDR2 ANQGSEA. The DNA for the CDR3 is TGCAGCGTTGAACCCAGGGGGGAGTACAATGAGCAGTTCTTC. It codes for CSVEPRGEYNEQFF.

The V and J genes are TRBV29-1 and TRBJ2-1; possible D gene TRBD2, 6 bases. This CDR3 has 11 amino acids. Trimming took 6 bases from V and 7 from J, leaving 10 bases between them. CDR1 is SQVTM and CDR2 is ANQGSEA in the germline V gene. CDR3 loop: CSVAGTNEQFF. Written as DNA, the CDR3 is TGCAGCGTAGCCGGGACTAATGAGCAGTTCTTC.

The chain employs TRBV27 and TRBJ2-2, with 8 nucleotides matching TRBD1. CDR3 length: 17 residues. Germline lookup yields CDR1 MNHEY and CDR2 SMNVEV (reference sequence). V trimming: 5 bases; J trimming: 5 bases; junction bases outside the gene matches: 13. The CDR3 reads CASSVLGTGGRTGELFF. In DNA, the CDR3 is TGTGCCAGCAGTGTACTAGGGACAGGAGGTCGTACCGGGGAGCTGTTTTTT.

The chain joins TRBV15 to TRBJ2-5; D is unresolved. Germline CDR1 reads LNHNV; CDR2 reads YYDKDF (reference sequence). The germline V and J ends were trimmed by 2 bases and 4 bases, with 5 bases remaining between them. This CDR3 is 12 amino acids long. In DNA form, the CDR3 reads TGTGCCACCAGCAGATCGGGAGAGACCCAGTACTTC. Residues: CATSRSGETQYF.

The chain carries TRBV4-1 and TRBJ2-2, with no clear D. CDR3 size: 17 residues. V shed 1 base and J shed 0 bases, with 12 bases lying between them. Germline loops: CDR1 MGHRA, CDR2 YSYEKL. The DNA for the CDR3 is TGCGCCAGCAGCCAAGTGGAAACAACCTCGAACACCGGGGAGCTGTTTTTT. As protein: CASSQVETTSNTGELFF.

V usage is TRBV30 and J usage is TRBJ2-5; no clear D. Germline V gene data show CDR1 as GTSNPN and CDR2 as SVGIG (reference sequence). This CDR3 has 11 residues. The ends were cut back, 4 bases at V and 7 bases at J, with 10 bases in the middle. The CDR3 nucleotides are TGTGCCTGGAACATGATAGGGACCCAGTACTTC. The encoded protein is CAWNMIGTQYF.

The chain links TRBV9 to TRBJ1-2; D gene ambiguous. The CDR3 extends over 14 amino acids. V gave up 0 bases and J gave up 4 bases, with 10 bases separating them. Germline lookup yields CDR1 SGDLS and CDR2 YYNGEE. CDR3 in DNA: TGTGCCAGCAGCGTAGAAGGAGTACCCTATGGCTACACCTTC. It translates to CASSVEGVPYGYTF. Filled out from reference TRBV9 and TRBJ1-2, the complete variable domain reads DSGVTQTPKHLITATGQRVTLRCSPRSGDLSVYWYQQSLDQGLQFLIQYYNGEERAKGNILERFSAQQFPDLHSELNLSSLELGDSALYFCASSVEGVPYGYTFGSGTRLTVV.

The rearrangement links TRBV6-5 to TRBJ1-1, with D perhaps matching TRBD1 (5 bases). Per germline, CDR1 MNHEY and CDR2 SVGAGI. The V end was cut by 8 bases, the J end by 7 bases, with 11 bases between. The CDR3 totals 11 residues. CDR3 region: CASVSGGEAFF. The CDR3 coding sequence is TGTGCCAGCGTTTCTGGGGGTGAAGCTTTCTTT.

V is TRBV9 and J is TRBJ1-1; weak D call: TRBD1 (5 bases). CDR1 is SGDLS, CDR2 YYNGEE, per germline. CDR3 length: 16 amino acids. V lost 4 bases to trimming and J lost 10 bases, with 26 bases between them. CDR3 sequence (DNA): TGTGCCAGCAGCACCCGACCGGTAGGAGGGGTACGGGGAGCTTTCTTT. This encodes CASSTRPVGGVRGAFF.

The rearrangement uses TRBV27 and TRBJ1-5, with a weak D call TRBD1 (5 bases). The germline V gene encodes CDR1 MNHEY and CDR2 SMNVEV (reference sequence). Trimming shortened V by 2 bases and J by 4 bases, and 12 bases separated the two germline ends. There are 15 residues in the CDR3. This chain's CDR3 is CASSLVRAGNQPQHF. The CDR3 DNA reads as TGTGCCAGCAGTTTAGTCAGGGCCGGGAATCAGCCCCAGCATTTT.